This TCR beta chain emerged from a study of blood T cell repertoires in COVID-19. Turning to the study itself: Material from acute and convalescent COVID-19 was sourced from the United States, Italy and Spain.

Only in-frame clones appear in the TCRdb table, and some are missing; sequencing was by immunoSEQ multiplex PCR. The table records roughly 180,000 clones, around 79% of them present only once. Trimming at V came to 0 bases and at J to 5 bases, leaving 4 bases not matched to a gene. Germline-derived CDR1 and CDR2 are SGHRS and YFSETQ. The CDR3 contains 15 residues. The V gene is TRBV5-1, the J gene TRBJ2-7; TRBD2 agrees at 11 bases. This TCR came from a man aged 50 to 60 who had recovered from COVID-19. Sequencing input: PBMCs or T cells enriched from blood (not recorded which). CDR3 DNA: TGCGCCAGCAGCTTGGTCCTAGCGGGAGGAGACGAGCAGTACTTC. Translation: CASSLVLAGGDEQYF.